Listed below are T cell receptor beta chains from one sample, sequenced in a study of cytomegalovirus exposure and HLA in healthy donors. Only in-frame clones appear in the TCRdb table, and some are missing; sequencing was by immunoSEQ multiplex PCR. The sample has over 100,000 clones, around three fifths seen once. Input material: PBMCs. These receptors were collected from a woman in her thirties or forties in good health and CMV-seronegative. The CDR3 runs from the conserved cysteine through the conserved F or W. D genes are given only for firm matches. The size of a clone is reported for some rows only, either as once, few or many, or as a class for expanded clones.

DNA,CDR3,J,size,V,D
TGTGCCCTGCAGACGGGCACTGAAGCTTTCTTT,CALQTGTEAFF,TRBJ1-1,-,TRBV19,-
TGTGCCAGCAGCTTAAACCGACAGGACTTTGGGGGGGAGCTGTTTTTT,CASSLNRQDFGGELFF,TRBJ2-2,-,TRBV7-2,-
TGTGCCAGCAGCCGTCAGCGGTCCACAGATACGCAGTATTTT,CASSRQRSTDTQYF,TRBJ2-3,-,TRBV9,-
TGTGCCAGCAGCCTCCGGGACAGCCGGGCGATGATCGGAAGCACCATATATTTT,CASSLRDSRAMIGSTIYF,TRBJ1-3,few,TRBV11-2,TRBD1
TGTGCCTGGAGTGGGGACAGCTCACGGGACACTGAAGCTTTCTTT,CAWSGDSSRDTEAFF,TRBJ1-1,-,TRBV30,TRBD1
TGTGCCAGCAGTTTAAGGGGGGGCTCGGGGGAAAAACTGTTTTTT,CASSLRGGSGEKLFF,TRBJ1-4,-,TRBV27,-
TGTGCCAGTAGCCCACAGGGGTGGGGGAACACTGAAGCTTTCTTT,CASSPQGWGNTEAFF,TRBJ1-1,few,TRBV19,TRBD1
TGCGCCAGCAGCTTGGACAGGGGAAACACTGAAGCTTTCTTT,CASSLDRGNTEAFF,TRBJ1-1,-,TRBV5-1,TRBD1
TGTGCCAGCCTCGCCCCCTCGGGAACTGAAGCTTTCTTT,CASLAPSGTEAFF,TRBJ1-1,-,TRBV6-5,-
TGTGCCAGCAGCTCCCTCGGGAACACTGAAGCTTTCTTT,CASSSLGNTEAFF,TRBJ1-1,-,TRBV7-3,-
TGTGCCAGCGCTGAGTCCAGCGGCACAGATACGCAGTATTTT,CASAESSGTDTQYF,TRBJ2-3,-,TRBV9,-
TGCGCCAGCAGCCCGGGTGGGGGCATGAAGAAACTGTTTTTT,CASSPGGGMKKLFF,TRBJ1-4,-,TRBV4-1,-
TGTGCTAGTGGTTTGGGACAGGGCGATCAGCCCCAGCATTTT,CASGLGQGDQPQHF,TRBJ1-5,few,TRBV12-5,TRBD1
TGTGCCATCAGCGATGGCCCCACAGATACGCAGTATTTT,CAISDGPTDTQYF,TRBJ2-3,few,TRBV10-3,-
TGCGCCAGCAGCCAAGACTTAAGGGGAAGCACTGAAGCTTTCTTT,CASSQDLRGSTEAFF,TRBJ1-1,-,TRBV4-1,-
TGTGCCAGCAGTTTCACAGGGGATTCACCCCTCCACTTT,CASSFTGDSPLHF,TRBJ1-6,few,TRBV27,TRBD1
TGTGCCAGCAGTGTTGGAACTAGTACAGATACGCAGTATTTT,CASSVGTSTDTQYF,TRBJ2-3,medium-sized,TRBV6-4,-
TGTGCCAGCAGCTCTCCGGGACAGTATGAAAAACTGTTTTTT,CASSSPGQYEKLFF,TRBJ1-4,-,TRBV7-2,TRBD1
TGTGCCAGCAGTGAACGGCAGGGGGAATACAATGAGCAGTTCTTC,CASSERQGEYNEQFF,TRBJ2-1,-,TRBV6-1,TRBD1
TGTGCCAGCAGCTTCCTGACTAGCGGGGCTCCCTACGAGCAGTACTTC,CASSFLTSGAPYEQYF,TRBJ2-7,-,TRBV11-2,TRBD2
TGCGCCAGCAGCTCGTACGGTCGGGACTACGAGCAGTACTTC,CASSSYGRDYEQYF,TRBJ2-7,-,TRBV5-1,-
TGTGCCAGCAGCCCTTCAGGGCGGGGGAACACTGAAGCTTTCTTT,CASSPSGRGNTEAFF,TRBJ1-1,few,TRBV28,-
TGCGCCAGCAGATTCGATCGGGGGGGGGAGCTGTTTTTT,CASRFDRGGELFF,TRBJ2-2,-,TRBV5-1,-
TGTGCCAGCAGCGTACTAGCGGGGGGGTATACCGGGGAGCTGTTTTTT,CASSVLAGGYTGELFF,TRBJ2-2,once,TRBV9,TRBD2
TGTGCCAGCAGGTACACAGGGGAGCAGTACTTC,CASRYTGEQYF,TRBJ2-7,-,TRBV6-1,-
TGTGCCAGCAGTTTAAGAGCAGGGAACACCATATATTTT,CASSLRAGNTIYF,TRBJ1-3,-,TRBV27,-
TGTGCCAGCAGCCTTGACAGCGGGGGGGCCTACGAGCAGTACTTC,CASSLDSGGAYEQYF,TRBJ2-7,-,TRBV7-2,TRBD2
TGTGCCAGCTCGCGGGGGACAGGTGAAAAACTGTTTTTT,CASSRGTGEKLFF,TRBJ1-4,-,TRBV7-8,TRBD1
TGCGCCAGCAGCCAAGATGGTCGAGATAACTATGGCTACACCTTC,CASSQDGRDNYGYTF,TRBJ1-2,few,TRBV4-3,-
TGTGCCAGCTCACCTCTCTCGGCAGGCGGGAGCAATCAGTCCCAGCATTTT,CASSPLSAGGSNQSQHF,TRBJ1-5,-,TRBV18,-
TGCGCCAGCAGTGAGGGACTAGCGGGGTTCTACGAGCAGTACTTC,CASSEGLAGFYEQYF,TRBJ2-7,few,TRBV10-2,TRBD2
TGTGCCACCAGCAGACCTTGGACATTGACTGAAGCTTTCTTT,CATSRPWTLTEAFF,TRBJ1-1,-,TRBV15,-
TGTGCCAGCAGTTTCGGACAGGGTAGTAGCGGCTACACCTTC,CASSFGQGSSGYTF,TRBJ1-2,few,TRBV6-1,TRBD1
TGTGCCAGCAGCGCTGGGGGGCAGGGGGCGCTTGGTGGCTACACCTTC,CASSAGGQGALGGYTF,TRBJ1-2,few,TRBV9,TRBD1
TGTGCCAGCAGCCAGCGGGACAGGGGAATTTCACCCCTCCACTTT,CASSQRDRGISPLHF,TRBJ1-6,-,TRBV13,TRBD1
TGCGCCAGCAGCTTACAGGGAAATGGCTACACCTTC,CASSLQGNGYTF,TRBJ1-2,-,TRBV5-1,-
TGTGCCATCAGGGGGACAGGGACCCTCTATGGCTACACCTTC,CAIRGTGTLYGYTF,TRBJ1-2,-,TRBV10-3,TRBD1
TGCAGCGTTGATATCAATGAGCAGTTCTTC,CSVDINEQFF,TRBJ2-1,-,TRBV29-1,-
TGCGCCAGCAGCCAAGAAGTGGCTCCGTACGCTGAAGCTTTCTTT,CASSQEVAPYAEAFF,TRBJ1-1,-,TRBV4-3,-
TGTGCCAGCAGCGGGGGACACTCTGGCAATCAGCCCCAGCATTTT,CASSGGHSGNQPQHF,TRBJ1-5,-,TRBV9,-
TGTGCCAGCAGTTTCCTCAGGGCCACTGAAGCTTTCTTT,CASSFLRATEAFF,TRBJ1-1,few,TRBV27,-
TGTGCCAGCCGTCAGCGGGTAGAAGAGACCCAGTACTTC,CASRQRVEETQYF,TRBJ2-5,few,TRBV5-6,-
TGTGCCAGCAGCTTAACCACAGGGATCCGGGAAAAACTGTTTTTT,CASSLTTGIREKLFF,TRBJ1-4,-,TRBV7-2,-